This T cell receptor (beta chain) stems from a study of regulatory T cells in long-lasting Graves disease. Broader study findings: Persistent patients shared more public clonotypes (2,741) than new patients (about 960). Only a small sample size was used, which may have cut accuracy.

Time point: persistent/refractory GD, antithyroid drugs over 5 years with positive TRAb. The TCR library was made from RNA extracted from PBMCs. Tubes containing EDTA received roughly 10 milliliters of drawn peripheral blood. This CDR3 is 16 amino acids long. V lost 5 bases and J lost 2, with 18 bases in between. This clonotype turned up a few times. Antigen unknown. To make TCR beta libraries, researchers used iRepertoire HTBI primers and Arm-PCR of CDR3 regions. Each CDR3 protein is one row after TCRdb ran MiXCR on the multiplex PCR reads. The data hold over 650,000 distinct CDR3 sequences, with 30% observed a single time.

The clonotype originates from a female donor with Graves disease. The rearrangement links TRBV12-3 or TRBV12-4 to TRBJ2-5; D not certain. This material consisted of peripheral blood mononuclear cells (PBMCs), taken when the disease was refractory, from a patient treated with antithyroid drugs. CDR3 residues: CASSIARALSQETQYF. The CDR3 bases are TGTGCCAGCAGTATTGCTAGGGCGTTATCTCAAGAGACCCAGTACTTC.